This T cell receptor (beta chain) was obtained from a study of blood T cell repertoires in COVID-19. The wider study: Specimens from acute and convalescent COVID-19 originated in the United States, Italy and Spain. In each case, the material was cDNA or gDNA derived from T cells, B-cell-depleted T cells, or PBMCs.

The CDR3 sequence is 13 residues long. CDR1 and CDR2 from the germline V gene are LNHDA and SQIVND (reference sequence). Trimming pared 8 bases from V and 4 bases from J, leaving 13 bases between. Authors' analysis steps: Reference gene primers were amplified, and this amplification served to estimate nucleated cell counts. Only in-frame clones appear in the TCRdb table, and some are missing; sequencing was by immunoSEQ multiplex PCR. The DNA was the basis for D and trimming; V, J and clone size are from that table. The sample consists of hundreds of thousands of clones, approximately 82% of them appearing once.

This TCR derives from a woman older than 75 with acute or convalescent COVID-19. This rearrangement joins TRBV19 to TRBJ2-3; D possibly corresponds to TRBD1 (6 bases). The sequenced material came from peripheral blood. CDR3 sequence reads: CASSGHGADTQYF. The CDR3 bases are TGTGCCAGTTCGGGACACGGGGCAGATACGCAGTATTTT.